This T cell receptor beta chain emerged from a study of T cells in Graves' hyperthyroidism and ophthalmopathy. From germline, CDR1 is GTSNPN and CDR2 SVGIG (reference sequence). The CDR3 extends over 11 amino acids. V was trimmed by 0 bases and J by 8 bases, leaving 7 bases between them. Amplified TCR beta CDR3 regions came from RNA transcripts. TCR CDR3 underwent first-round RT-PCR with the HTBI primer set. Using its own MiXCR run on the multiplex PCR reads, TCRdb lists one record per CDR3 protein. The table has some 530,000 distinct CDR3 sequences, approximately 23% seen once. Sequencing was carried out using blood. The sequence was obtained from an older woman with Graves' ophthalmopathy. The chain links TRBV30 to TRBJ1-2; D gene uncertain. The DNA of the CDR3 is TGTGCCTGGAGTGTGGGTAGCGGCTACACCTTC. Protein sequence: CAWSVGSGYTF.